A selection of T cell receptor beta chains follows, all from one sample in a study of cytomegalovirus exposure and HLA in healthy donors. Some clones are missing from TCRdb's copy, which holds only in-frame ones; the method was immunoSEQ multiplex PCR. The sample contains 150,000 to 180,000 clones, around 70% of which appear only once. Sequenced material: PBMCs. Receptor source: a man aged 25 to 40 in good health and CMV-seronegative. CDR3s include the opening cysteine and the closing phenylalanine or tryptophan. D genes are given only for firm matches. Not every row has a clone size; where given, it reads once, few, many or a size class.

>-|TRBJ1-6|-|TRBV9
TGTGCCAGCAGCGTAAAGGGAGAGAATTCACCCCTCCACTTT
CASSVKGENSPLHF
>-|TRBJ2-6|-|TRBV28
TGTGCCAGCAGTTCATACAGGGAAGAGTCGTCTGGGGCCAACGTCCTGACTTTC
CASSSYREESSGANVLTF
>-|TRBJ1-1|-|TRBV15
TGTGCCACCAGCAGAGATCCCGGACACTTGAACACTGAAGCTTTCTTT
CATSRDPGHLNTEAFF
>-|TRBJ2-2|-|TRBV6-5
TGTGCCAGCAGTTACTCTGGGGGGGCGGTCGGGGAGCTGTTTTTT
CASSYSGGAVGELFF
>TRBD1|TRBJ1-1|-|TRBV10-3
TGTGCCGCACAGGGGGCTAGGGACACTGAAGCTTTCTTT
CAAQGARDTEAFF
>-|TRBJ1-1|-|TRBV5-1
TGCGCCAGCAGCTTGTCAGGGGACATGAACACTGAAGCTTTCTTT
CASSLSGDMNTEAFF
>-|TRBJ2-3|-|TRBV29-1
TGCAGCGTTGAAGCGGGGGGCACAGATACGCAGTATTTT
CSVEAGGTDTQYF
>-|TRBJ1-2|-|TRBV2
TGTGCCAGCAGTGAAGGGGCAGATGATGGCTACACCTTC
CASSEGADDGYTF
>-|TRBJ1-1|-|TRBV14
TGTGCCAGCAGCCAAGGGGACTTATCGGGGACTGAAGCTTTCTTT
CASSQGDLSGTEAFF
>TRBD2|TRBJ2-5|few|TRBV6-5
TGTGCCAGCACCCGACTAGCGGGGGAAGAGACCCAGTACTTC
CASTRLAGEETQYF
>-|TRBJ1-5|few|TRBV7-9
TGTTCCAGCGCGGTCAGCAATCAGCCCCAGCATTTT
CSSAVSNQPQHF
>TRBD1|TRBJ1-1|-|TRBV7-9
TGTTCCAGCAGCTTCATGACAGGGGGCACTGAAGCTTTCTTT
CSSSFMTGGTEAFF
>TRBD1|TRBJ2-7|-|TRBV7-2
TGTGCCAGCAACCACAGGGGGCAAGATTACGAGCAGTACTTC
CASNHRGQDYEQYF
>-|TRBJ2-7|-|TRBV19
TGTGCCAGTAGTACCGCCTACGAGCAGTACTTC
CASSTAYEQYF
>-|TRBJ2-7|-|TRBV7-6
TGTGCCAGCAGCCAAAGTCAACGGGGCTACGAGCAGTACTTC
CASSQSQRGYEQYF
>TRBD2|TRBJ2-7|few|TRBV4-2
TGTGCCAGCAGCCAAGAGATCGGTACTAGCGGGACCGAGCAGTACTTC
CASSQEIGTSGTEQYF
>TRBD2|TRBJ2-5|-|TRBV2
TGTGCCAGCAGTGCTAGCGGGGCCTACCAAGAGACCCAGTACTTC
CASSASGAYQETQYF